Reported below is one T cell receptor beta chain. Its target antigen remains unknown. No qualities accompany the bases; no much larger clone lies one base away. The CDR3 measures 16 amino acids from cysteine to phenylalanine. CDR3 DNA is the only sequence kept; it has 48 bases, read in frame from the first base. The germline V gene (reference sequence) yields SEHNR for CDR1 and FQNEAQ for CDR2. Deletion took 1 base off V and 1 base off J, with a span of 13 bases between the germline ends. This sample stems from a study of regulatory T cells in long-lasting Graves disease (dated by TCRdb to about 2021). Study-level background: Newly diagnosed Graves' disease patients had taken antithyroid drugs for less than 3 months. The study was conducted in China and was registered as a clinical trial. A total of around 35 samples were covered by TCR sequencing, comprising some 13 persistent and about 20 newly diagnosed Graves' disease patients. This study used TCR sequencing and RNA sequencing of peripheral blood to compare persistent Graves' disease patients against newly diagnosed Graves' disease patients.

Explained via the paper, the time point label denotes: newly diagnosed GD, antithyroid drugs for less than 3 months. For both TCR sequencing and RNA sequencing, RNA was extracted from PBMCs using TRIzol. The diagnosis of Graves' disease followed American Thyroid Association guidelines. Patients were recruited from an endocrinology department in Xi'an, China. From each patient, about 9 milliliters of peripheral blood was collected into an EDTA anticoagulant tube. Ficoll Paque Plus density gradient separation was used to isolate PBMCs, and no further T cell sorting was done. RNA quality was checked with an Agilent 2100 Bioanalyzer and agarose gel, and concentration with a NanoDrop 2000. Preparation of the library involved multiplex PCR. Sequencing relied on an Illumina HiSeq 4000. TCR beta libraries were built with iRepertoire HTBI primers and Arm-PCR amplification of CDR3 regions. Before sequencing, the PCR products underwent gel purification. In the source study's methods: Gene usage analysis of CDR3 amino acid clonotypes used the 60 to 75 TRBV and more than 13 TRBJ segments found across samples. Filtered high-quality paired reads were merged into contigs using COPE and FqMerger. BLAST was used to align contigs to IMGT TRBV, TRBD and TRBJ reference genes, and CDR3 was defined according to IMGT. Highly expanded clones were defined as clonotypes with a frequency above 0.1%. Repertoire diversity was measured by Shannon entropy, and V-J evenness by the Gini coefficient. A clonotype found in more than one individual was treated as public. Using fastp trimming at Q25 and MiXCR clonotype assembly, TCRdb reanalyzed the public sequencing data and kept in-frame beta chains. Each record represents a unique CDR3 protein, reported with the most common genes and DNA among its rows. TCRdb, not the authors, supplied the V and J calls. The sample data list 350,000 to 550,000 distinct CDR3 sequences, and about 15% of these were observed just once. The ten largest clones capture 16% of the sample.

Here is what the overall study found, with its caveats: A larger number of public clonotypes was shared among persistent patients (approximately 2,600) than among newly diagnosed patients (approximately 1,000). The authors acknowledged the small sample size as a limitation that may reduce accuracy. Lower TCR Shannon entropy and fewer highly expanded clones were observed in persistent Graves' disease patients than in newly diagnosed patients, which suggested clonal expansion. TRBV28, TRBJ1-2 and TRBJ2-5 were preferentially used in persistent disease, while TRBV20-1 and TRBJ2-1 were favored in newly diagnosed disease. The study examined only peripheral blood because the primary lesion, thyroid tissue, could not be accessed. Only the TCR beta chain was sequenced and analyzed.

The data also belong to a second study, concerning T cells in Graves' hyperthyroidism and ophthalmopathy. As noted in the second study: Graves' hyperthyroidism was defined as stable when no progression to ophthalmopathy occurred over 18 months of follow-up. Hyperthyroidism patients were newly diagnosed, had a disease duration of under 2 months, and were aged 18 to 65 years. Exclusion was applied to patients with uncontrolled infections, other autoimmune diseases, pregnancy or lactation. Diagnoses relied on clinical symptoms, serum thyroxine and TRAb, thyroid ultrasound and orbital computed tomography. A first-round RT-PCR of the TCR CDR3 used the HTBI primer set with the Qiagen OneStep RT-PCR kit. Most expanded thyroid clonotypes (frequency above 0.001) were also found in blood, which suggests that blood repertoires may mirror thyroid immune responses. Ophthalmopathy was separated from stable hyperthyroidism by a 13 V-J signature model, with approximately 85% sensitivity and 81% to 83% specificity obtained in cross-validation and 80%/75% obtained in testing. In validation, the model predicted progression to ophthalmopathy a median of roughly 6.1 months before onset, with 65% to 71% sensitivity and roughly 79% specificity. A discovery cohort of about a hundred patients, about 40 with Graves' ophthalmopathy and about 58 with stable Graves' hyperthyroidism, was used to find distinguishing TCR V-J signatures. An independent validation cohort of fewer than 20 hyperthyroidism patients and over 15 patients who later progressed to ophthalmopathy tested prospective prediction of ophthalmopathy. For training and testing, the approximately 92 patients in the discovery cohort were randomly divided in a 7:3 ratio. Thyroid tissue and blood T-cell repertoires from several Graves' hyperthyroidism patients were also compared in the study. Once sampling was done, hyperthyroidism patients were given methimazole at a starting dose of 30 mg daily, whereas ophthalmopathy patients were given high-dose intravenous methylprednisolone. Libraries were constructed in a second round of multiplex PCR, after which size selection and purification were performed. Paired-end sequencing of the libraries was performed with 100 bp reads on an Illumina HiSeq2000. Raw data were processed with SOAPnuke, discarding reads with adapters, uncalled bases, mean Phred below 15, or no exact constant-primer or identifier match. COPE v1.2.5 was used to merge high-quality paired reads, and clonotypes were defined as unique nucleotide sequences. Clonotypes were aligned to IMGT TRBV, TRBD and TRBJ reference segments using MiTCR v1.1. The analysis was restricted to V-J combinations with a frequency above 0.0001, which together covered roughly 99% of the repertoires. A TCS score was defined as the ratio of F50 (clonal expansion) to E x V (chaos), with BLOSUM62-based TCRdist applied between CDR3 peptides within each V-J. Welch's t-statistics and random forest reduced 450 to 600 V-J features to 10 to 15, which were used in a naive Bayes classifier (R e1071). Sample size was not statistically predetermined, and investigators were not blinded to group allocation. According to the paper, TCR Vbeta CDR3 sequencing was carried out on 135 peripheral blood samples, which came from approximately 41 ophthalmopathy, around 74 hyperthyroidism and roughly 17 progressor patients.

The chain is assembled from TRBV7-9 and TRBJ1-1; the D gene cannot be named for sure. The TCR sequence derives from a woman aged 25 to 39 with Graves disease. Donor details come from another sample of the same person, matched by shared clones. The source material was peripheral blood mononuclear cells (PBMCs), sampled at new diagnosis, from a patient treated with antithyroid drugs. The encoded CDR3 is CASSLVQEPSNTEAFF. The sequenced DNA is TGTGCCAGCAGCTTAGTGCAGGAACCCTCGAACACTGAAGCTTTCTTT.